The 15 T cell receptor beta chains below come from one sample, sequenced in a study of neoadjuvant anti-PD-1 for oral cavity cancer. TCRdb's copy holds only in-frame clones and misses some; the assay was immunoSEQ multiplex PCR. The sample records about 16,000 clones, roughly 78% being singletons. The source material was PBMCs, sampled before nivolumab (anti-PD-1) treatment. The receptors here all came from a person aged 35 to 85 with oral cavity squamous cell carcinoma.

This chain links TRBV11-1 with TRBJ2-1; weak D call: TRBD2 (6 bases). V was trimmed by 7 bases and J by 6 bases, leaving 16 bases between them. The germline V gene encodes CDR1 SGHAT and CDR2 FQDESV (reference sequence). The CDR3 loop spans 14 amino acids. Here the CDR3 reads CASIAGLEGNEQFF. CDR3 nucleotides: TGTGCCAGCATCGCGGGACTTGAGGGCAATGAGCAGTTCTTC. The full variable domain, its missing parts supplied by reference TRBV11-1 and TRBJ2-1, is EAEVAQSPRYKITEKSQAVAFWCDPISGHATLYWYRQILGQGPELLVQFQDESVVDDSQLPKDRFSAERLKGVDSTLKIQPAELGDSAMYLCASIAGLEGNEQFFGPGTRLTVL.

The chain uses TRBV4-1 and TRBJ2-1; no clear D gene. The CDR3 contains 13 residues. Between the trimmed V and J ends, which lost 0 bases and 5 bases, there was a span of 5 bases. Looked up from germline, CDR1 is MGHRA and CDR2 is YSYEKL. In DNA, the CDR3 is TGCGCCAGCAGCCAAGAAGGTCACAATGAGCAGTTCTTC. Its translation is CASSQEGHNEQFF.

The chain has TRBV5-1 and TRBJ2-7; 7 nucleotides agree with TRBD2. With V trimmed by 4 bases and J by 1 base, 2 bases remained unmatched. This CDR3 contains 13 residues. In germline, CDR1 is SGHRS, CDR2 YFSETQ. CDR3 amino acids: CASSPGLSYEQYF. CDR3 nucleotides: TGCGCCAGCAGCCCGGGACTATCCTACGAGCAGTACTTC.

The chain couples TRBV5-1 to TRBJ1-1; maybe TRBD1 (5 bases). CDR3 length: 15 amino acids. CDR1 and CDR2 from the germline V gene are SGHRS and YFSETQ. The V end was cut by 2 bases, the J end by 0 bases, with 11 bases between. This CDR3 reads CASSLQTDLNTEAFF. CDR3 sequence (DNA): TGCGCCAGCAGCTTACAGACAGACCTGAACACTGAAGCTTTCTTT.

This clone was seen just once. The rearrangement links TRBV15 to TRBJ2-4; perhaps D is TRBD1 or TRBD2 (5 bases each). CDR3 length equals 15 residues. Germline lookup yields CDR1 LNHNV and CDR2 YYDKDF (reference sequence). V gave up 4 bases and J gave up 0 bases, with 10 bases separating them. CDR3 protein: CATSIGGLAKNIQYF. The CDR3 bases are TGTGCCACCAGCATTGGGGGTCTAGCCAAAAACATTCAGTACTTC. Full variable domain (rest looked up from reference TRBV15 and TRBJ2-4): DAMVIQNPRYQVTQFGKPVTLSCSQTLNHNVMYWYQQKSSQAPKLLFHYYDKDFNNEADTPDNFQSRRPNTSFCFLDIRSPGLGDTAMYLCATSIGGLAKNIQYFGAGTRLSVL.

The CDR3, as DNA: TGTGCCAGCAGTGAAGCAGGATTGTGGAGTCCAGATACGCAGTATTTT. It specifies CASSEAGLWSPDTQYF. This chain joins TRBV2 and TRBJ2-3, with D unresolved. Germline CDR1 and CDR2: SNHLY and FYNNEI. V lost 0 bases to trimming and J lost 4 bases, with 14 bases between them. The CDR3 loop spans 16 amino acids.

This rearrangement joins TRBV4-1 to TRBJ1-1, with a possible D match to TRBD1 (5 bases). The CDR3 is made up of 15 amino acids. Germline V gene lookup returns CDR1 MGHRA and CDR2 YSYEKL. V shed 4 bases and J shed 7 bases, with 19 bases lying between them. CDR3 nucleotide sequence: TGCGCCAGCAGCCGAAGGGGTACCGGGGCCCGTGAAGCTTTCTTT. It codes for CASSRRGTGAREAFF.

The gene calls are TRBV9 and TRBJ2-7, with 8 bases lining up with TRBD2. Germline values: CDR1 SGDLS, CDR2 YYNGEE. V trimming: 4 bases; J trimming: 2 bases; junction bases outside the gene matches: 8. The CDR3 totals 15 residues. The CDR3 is CASSPGTSSPYEQYF. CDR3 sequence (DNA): TGTGCCAGCAGCCCCGGGACTAGTTCCCCCTACGAGCAGTACTTC. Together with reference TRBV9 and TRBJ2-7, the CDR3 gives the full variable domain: DSGVTQTPKHLITATGQRVTLRCSPRSGDLSVYWYQQSLDQGLQFLIQYYNGEERAKGNILERFSAQQFPDLHSELNLSSLELGDSALYFCASSPGTSSPYEQYFGPGTRLTVT.

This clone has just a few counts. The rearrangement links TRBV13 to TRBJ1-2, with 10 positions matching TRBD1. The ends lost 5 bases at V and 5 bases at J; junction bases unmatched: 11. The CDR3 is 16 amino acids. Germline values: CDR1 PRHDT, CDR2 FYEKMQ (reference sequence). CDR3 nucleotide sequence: TGTGCCAGCAGCCCCACCTTGACAGGGGGCGAATATGGCTACACCTTC. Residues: CASSPTLTGGEYGYTF.

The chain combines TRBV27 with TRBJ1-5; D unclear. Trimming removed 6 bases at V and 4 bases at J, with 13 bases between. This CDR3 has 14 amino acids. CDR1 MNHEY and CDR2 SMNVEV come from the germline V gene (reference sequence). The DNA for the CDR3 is TGTGCCAGCAGCCCACTTCAGCGAAATCAGCCCCAGCATTTT. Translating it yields CASSPLQRNQPQHF.

CDR3 bases: TGTGCCAGTACGGGACCCAATTACAATGAGCAGTTCTTC. It translates to CASTGPNYNEQFF. The genes are TRBV5-8 and TRBJ2-1; D tentatively fits TRBD1 or TRBD2 (5 bases each). This CDR3 has 13 residues. Germline assignment: CDR1 SGHTS and CDR2 YDEGEE. V lost 8 bases and J 4 bases, leaving 13 bases between the germline ends.

This CDR3 reads CASSPRYILGTDYEQYF. The CDR3 DNA reads TGTGCCAGTAGTCCCCGCTATATACTCGGGACAGACTACGAGCAGTACTTC. The rearrangement uses TRBV19 and TRBJ2-7; 7 bases are a match to TRBD1. Trimming removed 5 bases from V and 3 bases from J; junction bases left unmatched: 16. Germline V lookup: CDR1 LNHDA, CDR2 SQIVND (reference sequence). This CDR3 is 17 amino acids long. The entire variable domain, with the rest obtained from reference TRBV19 and TRBJ2-7, is as follows: DGGITQSPKYLFRKEGQNVTLSCEQNLNHDAMYWYRQDPGQGLRLIYYSQIVNDFQKGDIAEGYSVSREKKESFPLTVTSAQKNPTAFYLCASSPRYILGTDYEQYFGPGTRLTVT.

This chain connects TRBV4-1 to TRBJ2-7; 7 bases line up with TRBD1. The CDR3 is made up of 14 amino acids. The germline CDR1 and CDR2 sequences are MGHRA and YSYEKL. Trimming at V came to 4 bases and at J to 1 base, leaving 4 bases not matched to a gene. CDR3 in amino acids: CASSPWDRSYEQYF. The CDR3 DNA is TGCGCCAGCAGCCCCTGGGACAGATCCTACGAGCAGTACTTC.

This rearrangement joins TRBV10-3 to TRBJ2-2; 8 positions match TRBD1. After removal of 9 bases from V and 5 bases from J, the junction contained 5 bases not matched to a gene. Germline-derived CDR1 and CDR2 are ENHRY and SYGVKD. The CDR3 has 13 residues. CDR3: CAIGQGWTGELFF. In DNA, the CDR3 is TGTGCCATAGGACAGGGTTGGACCGGGGAGCTGTTTTTT.

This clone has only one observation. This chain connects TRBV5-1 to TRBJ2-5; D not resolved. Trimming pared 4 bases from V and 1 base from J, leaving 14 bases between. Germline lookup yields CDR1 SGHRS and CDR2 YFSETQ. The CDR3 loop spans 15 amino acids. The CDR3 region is CASSPRLGIQETQYF. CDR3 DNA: TGCGCCAGCAGCCCGAGGCTAGGTATCCAAGAGACCCAGTACTTC.